Listed below are T cell receptor beta chains from one sample, sequenced in a study of cytomegalovirus exposure and HLA in healthy donors. Method: immunoSEQ multiplex PCR; TCRdb's copy keeps in-frame clones and lacks some. The sample features fewer than 200,000 clones, with almost 6.5% in its top ten. Material for sequencing was PBMCs. These receptors were taken from a man under 40 in good health and CMV-seronegative. Both conserved end residues are part of each CDR3. Each record gives: CDR3 length, V gene, J gene, D gene, CDR3 DNA, CDR3 protein. D genes are given only for firm matches.

16	TRBV5-1	TRBJ2-2	TRBD1	TGCGCCAGCAGCTTGTGGGACAGGGAGGGCACCGGGGAGCTGTTTTTT	CASSLWDREGTGELFF
13	TRBV11-2	TRBJ2-5	.	TGTGCCAGCAGCTTTGGCGGAGGAGAGACCCAGTACTTC	CASSFGGGETQYF
12	TRBV6-5	TRBJ2-7	.	TGTGCCAGCAGTTACGACGGAGGCGAGCAGTACTTC	CASSYDGGEQYF
16	TRBV27	TRBJ1-2	.	TGTGCCAGCTCGGGAGGGGGGGGAAACCTTCTAGGTGGCTACACCTTC	CASSGGGGNLLGGYTF
15	TRBV10-1	TRBJ1-1	.	TGCGCCAGCAGCCGGACAACAGCTGGGGGGACTGAAGCTTTCTTT	CASSRTTAGGTEAFF
13	TRBV9	TRBJ1-4	.	TGTGCCAGCAGCGCCTCAACTAATGAAAAACTGTTTTTT	CASSASTNEKLFF
15	TRBV9	TRBJ1-5	TRBD1	TGTGCCAGCAGCGCGACAGGGTCCAGCAATCAGCCCCAGCATTTT	CASSATGSSNQPQHF
17	TRBV30	TRBJ2-6	TRBD1	TGTGCCTGGAGTTTGACAGGGTTCTCCTCTGGGGCCAACGTCCTGACTTTC	CAWSLTGFSSGANVLTF
16	TRBV19	TRBJ2-7	.	TGTGCCAGTAGTATAGGCGCCCGAGGTGGGGCGCGGGAGCAGTACTTC	CASSIGARGGAREQYF
15	TRBV27	TRBJ1-5	TRBD1	TGTGCCAGTTCCCGGGACAGGTATAGCAATCAGCCCCAGCATTTT	CASSRDRYSNQPQHF
14	TRBV5-4	TRBJ2-7	TRBD2	TGTGCCAGCAGCCCGGGCGGGGGGCGCGACGAGCAGTACTTC	CASSPGGGRDEQYF
12	TRBV6-5	TRBJ2-5	TRBD2	TGTGCCAGTAGGGGCGGGGGAGAGACCCAGTACTTC	CASRGGGETQYF
13	TRBV29-1	TRBJ1-1	.	TGCAGCGGATCATGGAGTTCGAACACTGAAGCTTTCTTT	CSGSWSSNTEAFF
15	TRBV19	TRBJ2-7	TRBD1	TGTGCCAGTAGGATCGGGACAGGGGCAGCCTACGAGCAGTACTTC	CASRIGTGAAYEQYF
14	TRBV6-5	TRBJ1-2	TRBD1	TGTGCCAGCAGTACTTACAGGGGAGGCTATGGCTACACCTTC	CASSTYRGGYGYTF
17	TRBV27	TRBJ2-1	TRBD2	TGTGCCAGCAGTTTATCCTCGGGACTAGCGGTCTCCAATGAGCAGTTCTTC	CASSLSSGLAVSNEQFF
16	TRBV19	TRBJ1-2	.	TGTGCTAGTAGCGACCGGGACTTTGGGGCCATTTTTGGCTACACCTTC	CASSDRDFGAIFGYTF
13	TRBV19	TRBJ2-1	.	TGTGCCAGTAGTATAGGGACTGTCAATGAGCAGTTCTTC	CASSIGTVNEQFF
14	TRBV7-6	TRBJ2-3	.	TGTGCCAGCAGCCTCAGTCAGGCTCCAGATACGCAGTATTTT	CASSLSQAPDTQYF
15	TRBV11-3	TRBJ2-5	.	TGTGCCAGCAGCAAGGGACACACCGACGGGGAGACCCAGTACTTC	CASSKGHTDGETQYF
15	TRBV6-6	TRBJ2-6	.	TGTGCCAGCAGTTACTTTCGCTCTGGGGCCAACGTCCTGACTTTC	CASSYFRSGANVLTF
12	TRBV14	TRBJ1-5	.	TGTGCCAGCAGCCAAGTCCCCAGGCCCCAGCATTTT	CASSQVPRPQHF
14	TRBV28	TRBJ1-3	.	TGTGCCAGCAGGGTTCAGGGGACTGGAAACACCATATATTTT	CASRVQGTGNTIYF
14	TRBV5-1	TRBJ1-5	TRBD1	TGCGCCAGCAGCCCCGACAGGGGCAATCAGCCCCAGCATTTT	CASSPDRGNQPQHF
12	TRBV27	TRBJ1-1	.	TGTGCCAGCAGTTCCGGAGTCACTGAAGCTTTCTTT	CASSSGVTEAFF
12	TRBV27	TRBJ2-3	.	TGTGCCAGTGGGGCGGGAACAGATACGCAGTATTTT	CASGAGTDTQYF